One T cell receptor (beta chain) is described in this entry. Its antigen remains unknown. The record originates from a study of T cell repertoires in cytomegalovirus infection. Study details: Recently identified HLA-C-restricted and well-studied HLA-B-restricted CMV epitopes were used. Study results and limitations: Carriage of CMV together with the relevant HLA was identifiable through cumulative public TCR beta family frequency. HLA-C-restricted TCR beta clonotypes specific for CMV led the ex vivo response.

The germline CDR1 and CDR2 sequences are SGDLS and YYNGEE. V dropped 1 base and J dropped 3 bases, with 14 bases sitting between them. The CDR3 is 16 residues long. TCRdb fed the reads into MiXCR, producing one record per CDR3 protein. The data hold 650,000 to 900,000 distinct CDR3 sequences, with 30% to 35% observed a single time. The clonotype comes from a human donor in good health (CMV status not recorded). Some clones in this sample may be carry-over from other donors' samples. Sequenced here: cultured CD8+ T cells from PBMCs, sampled from culture after CMV antigen stimulation. The V call is TRBV9, the J call TRBJ1-5; D is undetermined. Here the CDR3 reads CASSVTANIDNQPQHF. The CDR3 DNA reads TGTGCCAGCAGCGTAACAGCCAACATTGACAATCAGCCCCAGCATTTT. Using reference TRBV9 and TRBJ1-5 for the parts outside the CDR3, the full variable domain is DSGVTQTPKHLITATGQRVTLRCSPRSGDLSVYWYQQSLDQGLQFLIQYYNGEERAKGNILERFSAQQFPDLHSELNLSSLELGDSALYFCASSVTANIDNQPQHFGDGTRLSIL.